This TCR beta chain was observed in a study of cytomegalovirus exposure and HLA in healthy donors. CDR3 length: 15 residues. The V and J ends lost 4 bases and 3 bases, in that order; junction bases with no gene match: 9. Germline CDR1 reads LNHDA; CDR2 reads SQIVND (reference sequence). This clone has just a few counts. Its antigen remains unidentified. Both 60 Vbeta primers and 13 Jbeta primers went into the PCR. Original methodology: About 10 million of around 85 million unique TCR beta chains were shared, per a later count. Using immunoSEQ multiplex PCR, the repertoire was profiled, and TCRdb retains in-frame clones only, with some absent. V, J and clone size reflect that table, while D and trimming were determined from the DNA. Among fewer than 250,000 clones listed, 80% were seen once. General study points: The productive fraction for most TCR beta V segments was about 87% or about 30% in an earlier analysis.

The sequencing sample was made of PBMCs. This chain connects TRBV19 to TRBJ2-7, with TRBD2 matching over 7 bases. The sequence was collected from a woman between 40 and 55 years old in good health and CMV-seronegative. The CDR3, as DNA: TGTGCCAGTAGTACCCCCGCTAGCGGTTACTACGAGCAGTACTTC. Residues: CASSTPASGYYEQYF.